These 22 T cell receptor beta chains came from one sample sequenced in a study of cytomegalovirus exposure and HLA in healthy donors. The PCR made use of 60 Vbeta and 13 Jbeta primers. Produced via immunoSEQ multiplex PCR; TCRdb's table is partial and in-frame only. The repertoire holds 90,000 to 95,000 clones, approximately 80% seen once, with approximately 2% in the top ten. Specimen: PBMCs. These receptors were taken from a man between 18 and 35 years old in good health and CMV-seronegative.

Concerning this clone: The sample holds other DNA sequences that translate to the same CDR3. The chain recombines TRBV18 with TRBJ2-3; D not resolved. Trimming shortened V by 0 bases and J by 1 base, and 5 bases separated the two germline ends. Germline values: CDR1 KGHSH, CDR2 LQKENI. This CDR3 spans 14 amino acids. The CDR3 region is CASSPPSGTDTQYF. The CDR3 DNA follows: TGTGCCAGCTCACCACCCAGTGGCACAGATACGCAGTATTTT.

The chain joins TRBV19 to TRBJ2-1; D may be TRBD1 (6 bases). The CDR3 loop spans 13 amino acids. The V and J ends lost 6 bases and 8 bases respectively, with 14 bases between them. Germline V gene data show CDR1 as LNHDA and CDR2 as SQIVND (reference sequence). CDR3 DNA: TGTGCCAGTAGGACAGGCACGGTTGATGAGCAGTTCTTC. Its protein is CASRTGTVDEQFF. Variable domain in full (rest from reference TRBV19 and TRBJ2-1): DGGITQSPKYLFRKEGQNVTLSCEQNLNHDAMYWYRQDPGQGLRLIYYSQIVNDFQKGDIAEGYSVSREKKESFPLTVTSAQKNPTAFYLCASRTGTVDEQFFGPGTRLTVL.

The rearrangement links TRBV10-1 to TRBJ2-7; D is perhaps TRBD1 (6 bases). Germline V lookup: CDR1 WNHNN, CDR2 SYGVQD (reference sequence). CDR3 size: 15 residues. Trimming took 5 bases from V and 0 from J, leaving 14 bases between them. CDR3 nucleotides: TGCGCCAGCAGTCTAGACAGGAGGAGCTCCTACGAGCAGTACTTC. It encodes CASSLDRRSSYEQYF.

The V call is TRBV7-9, the J call TRBJ2-7; 11 bases line up with TRBD2. The V segment lost 10 bases and the J segment 4 bases; nucleotides outside the gene matches: 9. There are 14 residues in the CDR3. CDR1 is SEHNR and CDR2 is FQNEAQ in the germline V gene (reference sequence). The CDR3 DNA follows: TGTGCCACGGGGGAGACTAGCGGGGCGTACGAGCAGTACTTC. It codes for CATGETSGAYEQYF.

About this clone itself: One end of the junction varies from germline; a read error may be responsible. This chain uses TRBV10-3 with TRBJ2-1; 11 nucleotides align to TRBD2. The CDR3 is 15 residues long. Germline CDR1 is ENHRY and CDR2 is SYGVKD. The CDR3 DNA follows: TGTGCCATCACTGAGACTAGCGGGGTGGTGGATGAGCAGTTCTTC. Translation: CAITETSGVVDEQFF.

The gene calls are TRBV5-4 and TRBJ2-7; tentatively, D is TRBD2 (5 bases). This CDR3 is built from 15 residues. Between the trimmed V and J ends, which lost 4 bases and 0 bases, there was a span of 14 bases. Germline V gene lookup returns CDR1 SGHNT and CDR2 YYREEE (reference sequence). CDR3 in amino acids: CASSLIIASSYEQYF. The CDR3 DNA follows: TGTGCCAGCAGCCTCATAATAGCGAGCTCCTACGAGCAGTACTTC.

A few counts support this clone. The chain employs TRBV2 and TRBJ1-2, with a tentative D call TRBD1 (6 bases). The ends were cut back, 7 bases at V and 3 bases at J, with 12 bases in the middle. Germline V gene lookup returns CDR1 SNHLY and CDR2 FYNNEI. The CDR3 is made up of 13 amino acids. The CDR3 DNA reads TGTGCCAGCACCCCGGGGGGCGACTATGGCTACACCTTC. It specifies CASTPGGDYGYTF.

The chain joins TRBV11-2 to TRBJ1-2; possible D gene TRBD1, 6 bases. Trimming left V 5 bases short and J 2 bases short, with 9 bases between. Germline CDR1 is SGHAT and CDR2 is FQNNGV. The length of the CDR3 is 13 residues. The CDR3 loop reads CASSPGQNYGYTF. The CDR3 DNA reads as TGTGCCAGCAGCCCCGGACAGAACTATGGCTACACCTTC.

V gene TRBV15 combines with J gene TRBJ2-7, with D possibly TRBD1 on 5 matching bases. This CDR3 comprises 13 residues. V shed 0 bases and J shed 7 bases, with 10 bases lying between them. Germline V gene sequence: CDR1 LNHNV, CDR2 YYDKDF (reference sequence). Here the CDR3 reads CATSRDRRDEQYF. CDR3 bases: TGTGCCACCAGCAGAGATCGCAGGGATGAGCAGTACTTC.

The chain has TRBV5-1 and TRBJ1-5; TRBD1 matches 7 bases. Germline values: CDR1 SGHRS, CDR2 YFSETQ. The CDR3 totals 13 residues. V gave up 3 bases and J gave up 8 bases; unmatched junction bases: 5. In DNA, the CDR3 is TGCGCCAGCAGCTATACAGGGGTCGAGCCCCAGCATTTT. Its translation is CASSYTGVEPQHF.

The chain carries TRBV18 and TRBJ1-1; 7 nucleotides agree with TRBD1. V dropped 2 bases and J dropped 14; count of bases not matched to a gene: 11. Germline assignment: CDR1 KGHSH and CDR2 LQKENI. There are 13 residues in the CDR3. In DNA, the CDR3 is TGTGCCAGCTCACCAGCCACAGGGGAGGTGCTGTTCTTT. Amino acid sequence: CASSPATGEVLFF.

CDR3 bases: TGTGCCAGCAGTGAGGGCAGGGGATCCTATGGCTACACCTTC. This gives the protein CASSEGRGSYGYTF. The rearrangement joins TRBV2 to TRBJ1-2; perhaps TRBD1 as D (6 bases). Trimming removed 3 bases from V and 4 bases from J, with 12 bases in between. Germline CDR1 reads SNHLY; CDR2 reads FYNNEI. This CDR3 is 14 amino acids long.

The rearrangement uses TRBV5-1 and TRBJ2-7; TRBD1 might be the D (9 bases). The CDR3 covers 15 residues. V shed 3 bases and J shed 7 bases, with 20 bases lying between them. Germline CDR1 SGHRS, CDR2 YFSETQ. This chain's CDR3 is CASSYRDRVAGEQYF. The CDR3 DNA follows: TGCGCCAGCAGCTACCGGGACAGGGTAGCGGGGGAGCAGTACTTC. Full variable domain (outside the CDR3, taken from reference TRBV5-1 and TRBJ2-7): KAGVTQTPRYLIKTRGQQVTLSCSPISGHRSVSWYQQTPGQGLQFLFEYFSETQRNKGNFPGRFSGRQFSNSRSEMNVSTLELGDSALYLCASSYRDRVAGEQYFGPGTRLTVT.

V gene TRBV5-5 combines with J gene TRBJ1-2; D might be TRBD1 (6 bases). CDR1 is SGHKS and CDR2 is YYEKEE in the germline V gene (reference sequence). Trimming pared 4 bases from V and 2 bases from J, leaving 18 bases between. This CDR3 is built from 16 residues. In DNA form, the CDR3 reads TGTGCCAGCAGCGGAGGGGGGGGCAGGTCAAACTATGGCTACACCTTC. Translation gives CASSGGGGRSNYGYTF.

J is TRBJ2-3 and V is TRBV9, with TRBD1 identical over 8 bases. The V and J ends lost 4 bases and 2 bases, in that order; junction bases with no gene match: 6. The CDR3 is 15 residues long. Germline V CDR1 and CDR2: SGDLS, YYNGEE. CDR3 in amino acids: CASSTGDRSTDTQYF. The CDR3 DNA reads TGTGCCAGCAGCACCGGGGACAGGTCCACAGATACGCAGTATTTT. Supplemented by reference TRBV9 and TRBJ2-3, the full variable domain reads DSGVTQTPKHLITATGQRVTLRCSPRSGDLSVYWYQQSLDQGLQFLIQYYNGEERAKGNILERFSAQQFPDLHSELNLSSLELGDSALYFCASSTGDRSTDTQYFGPGTRLTVL.

The gene calls are TRBV30 and TRBJ2-1; D ambiguous. The germline V and J ends were trimmed by 1 base and 3 bases, with 10 bases remaining between them. Germline-derived CDR1 and CDR2 are GTSNPN and SVGIG (reference sequence). The CDR3 is 14 residues long. CDR3 region: CAWSAPEDYNEQFF. The DNA for the CDR3 is TGTGCCTGGAGTGCGCCAGAAGACTACAATGAGCAGTTCTTC.

The chain uses TRBV9 and TRBJ1-3; the D gene is possibly TRBD1 (5 bases). Germline V gene sequence: CDR1 SGDLS, CDR2 YYNGEE. V was trimmed by 4 bases and J by 1 base, leaving 15 bases between them. This CDR3 has 16 residues. For the CDR3, the DNA is TGTGCCAGCAGCCCTTGGAGACAGAGTTCTGGAAACACCATATATTTT. This sequence encodes CASSPWRQSSGNTIYF.

The V and J genes are TRBV15 and TRBJ2-3, with D tentatively TRBD1 (6 bases). The CDR3 spans 15 residues. From germline, CDR1 is LNHNV and CDR2 YYDKDF (reference sequence). Trimming removed 4 bases at V and 4 bases at J, with 15 bases between. CDR3 nucleotide sequence: TGTGCCACCAGCAAAGCTCCGGGACACTCAGATACGCAGTATTTT. This gives the protein CATSKAPGHSDTQYF.

J is TRBJ1-2 and V is TRBV19; D is unresolved. The CDR3 loop spans 12 amino acids. Germline CDR1 reads LNHDA; CDR2 reads SQIVND (reference sequence). The V gene lost 8 bases and the J gene lost 4 bases, with 11 bases spanning the gap. In nucleotides, the CDR3 is TGTGCCAGTTGGAATTCAGGCTATGGCTACACCTTC. Its translation is CASWNSGYGYTF.

The V call is TRBV10-2, the J call TRBJ2-5, with TRBD2 matching over 10 bases. Looked up from germline, CDR1 is WSHSY and CDR2 is SAAADI. J gave up 3 bases and V 6 bases, and 10 bases lay outside the gene matches. This CDR3 contains 16 residues. The CDR3: CASRGFGLAGEETQYF. CDR3 sequence (DNA): TGCGCCAGCAGGGGTTTTGGGCTAGCGGGGGAAGAGACCCAGTACTTC.

This clone was counted a few times. V usage is TRBV10-2 and J usage is TRBJ1-4, with D uncertain. This CDR3 contains 11 residues. The V end was cut by 4 bases, the J end by 13 bases, with 10 bases between. CDR1 and CDR2 (germline): WSHSY, SAAADI. CDR3 bases: TGCGCCAGCAGTGTTCAAGACACACTGTTTTTT. The encoded protein is CASSVQDTLFF.

This chain uses TRBV14 with TRBJ1-1; D unclear. Trimming cost V 7 bases and J 5 bases, with 8 bases left between them. The germline V gene encodes CDR1 SGHDN and CDR2 FVKESK. This CDR3 spans 11 amino acids. CDR3 nucleotides: TGTGCCAGCAAATCGGGAACTGAAGCTTTCTTT. This sequence encodes CASKSGTEAFF.